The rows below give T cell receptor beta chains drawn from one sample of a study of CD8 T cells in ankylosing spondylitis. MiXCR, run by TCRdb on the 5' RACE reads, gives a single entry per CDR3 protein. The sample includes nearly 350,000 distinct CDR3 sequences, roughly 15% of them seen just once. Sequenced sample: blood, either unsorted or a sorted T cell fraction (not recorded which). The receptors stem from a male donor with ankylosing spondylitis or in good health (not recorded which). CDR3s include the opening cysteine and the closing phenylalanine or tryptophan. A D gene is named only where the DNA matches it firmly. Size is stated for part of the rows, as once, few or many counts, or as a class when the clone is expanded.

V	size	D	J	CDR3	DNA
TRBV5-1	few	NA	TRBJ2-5	CASSHGTPQETQYF	TGCGCCAGCAGCCATGGGACACCACAAGAGACCCAGTACTTC
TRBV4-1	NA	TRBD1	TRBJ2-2	CASSRPGGPGELFF	TGCGCCAGCAGCCGCCCAGGGGGCCCCGGGGAGCTGTTTTTT
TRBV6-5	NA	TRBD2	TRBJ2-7	CASSYRLAGTYEQYF	TGTGCCAGCAGTTATCGACTAGCGGGTACCTACGAGCAGTACTTC
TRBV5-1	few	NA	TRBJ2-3	CASSLEHNLYGTDTQYF	TGCGCCAGCAGCTTGGAACACAACCTCTACGGCACAGATACGCAGTATTTT
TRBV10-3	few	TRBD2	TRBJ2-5	CAVKSSGDQETQYF	TGTGCCGTAAAGTCCAGCGGGGATCAAGAGACCCAGTACTTC
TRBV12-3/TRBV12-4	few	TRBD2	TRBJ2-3	CASRMGGSTDTQYF	TGTGCCAGCAGGATGGGGGGGAGTACAGATACGCAGTATTTT
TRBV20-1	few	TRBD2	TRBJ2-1	CSASKPAGVLHEQFF	TGCAGTGCTAGTAAGCCAGCGGGAGTTTTGCATGAGCAGTTCTTC
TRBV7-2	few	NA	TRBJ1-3	CASSLGRIGNTIYF	TGTGCCAGCAGCCTGGGACGGATTGGAAACACCATATATTTT
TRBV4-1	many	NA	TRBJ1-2	CASSQEINLYGYTF	TGCGCCAGCAGCCAAGAAATCAACCTTTATGGCTACACCTTC
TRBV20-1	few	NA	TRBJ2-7	CSAGTHPYEQYF	TGCAGTGCTGGGACACACCCCTACGAGCAGTACTTC
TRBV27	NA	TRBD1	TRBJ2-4	CASSPWGQGENIQYF	TGTGCCAGCAGTCCCTGGGGACAGGGGGAAAACATTCAGTACTTC
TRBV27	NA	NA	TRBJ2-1	CASRADSLTYNEQFF	TGTGCCAGCAGGGCGGACAGTTTAACCTACAATGAGCAGTTCTTC
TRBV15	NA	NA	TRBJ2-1	CATSLSLLTAYNEQFF	TGTGCCACCAGCCTCTCCCTCCTGACGGCCTACAATGAGCAGTTCTTC
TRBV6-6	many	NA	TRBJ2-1	CASSLSGVGQFF	TGTGCCAGCAGCCTCTCCGGGGTAGGGCAGTTCTTC
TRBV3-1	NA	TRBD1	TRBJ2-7	CASSSGTGGSGEQYF	TGTGCCAGCAGCTCCGGGACAGGGGGATCGGGCGAGCAGTACTTC
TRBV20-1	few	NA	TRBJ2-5	CSAPSPASGQETQYF	TGCAGTGCTCCCTCCCCGGCCAGCGGGCAAGAGACCCAGTACTTC
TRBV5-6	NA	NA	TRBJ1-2	CASSTPPDSLSYTF	TGTGCCAGCAGCACACCCCCGGACTCGCTAAGCTACACCTTC
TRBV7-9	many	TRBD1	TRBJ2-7	CASSLGTGSYEQYF	TGTGCCAGCAGCTTAGGGACAGGGTCCTACGAGCAGTACTTC
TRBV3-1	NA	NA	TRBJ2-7	CASSQSPNYEQYF	TGTGCCAGCAGCCAAAGTCCCAATTACGAGCAGTACTTC
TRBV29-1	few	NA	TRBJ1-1	CSVVRPGTNTEAFF	TGCAGCGTTGTCCGACCCGGAACAAACACTGAAGCTTTCTTT
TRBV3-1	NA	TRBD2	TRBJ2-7	CASSHRGSSYEQYF	TGTGCCAGCAGCCACCGCGGGAGCTCCTACGAGCAGTACTTC
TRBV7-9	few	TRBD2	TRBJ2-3	CASSLERGYPKYF	TGTGCCAGCAGCTTAGAGCGGGGGTACCCCAAGTATTTT
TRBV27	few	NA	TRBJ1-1	CASSSYDGAAFF	TGTGCCAGCAGTTCATATGACGGTGCAGCTTTCTTT
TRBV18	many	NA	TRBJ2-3	CASSPQLAGSTDTQYF	TGTGCCAGCTCACCTCAGCTAGCTGGAAGCACAGATACGCAGTATTTT
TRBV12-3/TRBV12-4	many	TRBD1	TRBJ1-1	CASSLGQGKTEAFF	TGTGCCAGCAGTTTGGGACAGGGGAAAACTGAAGCTTTCTTT
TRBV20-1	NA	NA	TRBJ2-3	CSARDFERGSTDTQYF	TGCAGTGCTAGAGATTTTGAACGGGGGAGCACAGATACGCAGTATTTT
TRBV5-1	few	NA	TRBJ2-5	CASSRHPLDSEGTIQETQYF	TGCGCCAGCAGCCGACACCCACTTGACAGCGAAGGTACCATCCAAGAGACCCAGTACTTC